Shown below are 14 T cell receptor beta chains from a single sample sequenced in a study of shared clonotypes between healthy human individuals. TCRdb keeps only in-frame clones here, not all; method: immunoSEQ multiplex PCR. The data hold hundreds of thousands of clones, with about 76% observed a single time. Specimen: PBMCs. The receptors here all came from a woman in her thirties or forties in good health. Some clones in this sample may be carry-over from other donors' samples.

The V call is TRBV25-1, the J call TRBJ2-1; 8 nucleotides match TRBD2. Trimming at V came to 5 bases and at J to 6 bases, leaving 9 bases not matched to a gene. CDR1 MGHDK and CDR2 SYGVNS come from the germline V gene. CDR3 length: 15 residues. The CDR3 bases are TGTGCCAGCAGTTACAGGCGGGAGGTTCCCAATGAGCAGTTCTTC. Protein product: CASSYRREVPNEQFF.

The chain employs TRBV6-1 and TRBJ1-4; D is uncertain. Trimming shortened V by 4 bases and J by 5 bases, and 8 bases separated the two germline ends. The CDR3 runs to 13 residues. In germline, CDR1 is MNHNS, CDR2 SASEGT. CDR3 DNA: TGTGCCAGCAGTGGGACGGTAAATGAAAAACTGTTTTTT. Protein sequence: CASSGTVNEKLFF.

The V gene is TRBV6-5, the J gene TRBJ2-1; 9 bases line up with TRBD2. Germline CDR1 reads MNHEY; CDR2 reads SVGAGI. Trimming removed 5 bases from V and 7 bases from J; junction bases left unmatched: 6. The CDR3 totals 14 residues. The CDR3 region has the DNA TGTGCCAGCAGTCGCGGGAGGGCATGGAATGAGCAGTTCTTC. Its translation is CASSRGRAWNEQFF.

The rearrangement joins TRBV30 to TRBJ1-3; D uncertain. Trimming removed 0 bases at V and 2 bases at J, with 14 bases between. Per germline, CDR1 GTSNPN and CDR2 SVGIG (reference sequence). This CDR3 has 16 residues. This chain's CDR3 is CAWSVRHGSTGNTIYF. CDR3 coding DNA: TGTGCCTGGAGTGTAAGGCACGGGAGCACTGGAAACACCATATATTTT.

V gene TRBV6-5 combines with J gene TRBJ1-2; 10 nucleotides agree with TRBD1. Germline V gives CDR1 MNHEY, CDR2 SVGAGI. V shed 4 bases, J shed 7 bases, and the junction held 12 bases outside the gene matches. There are 16 residues in the CDR3. CDR3 amino acids: CASSSFGTGDIGGYTF. DNA for the CDR3: TGTGCCAGCAGTTCCTTCGGGACAGGGGATATTGGTGGCTACACCTTC.

This chain joins TRBV7-8 and TRBJ1-3, with D unresolved. The V end lost 6 bases, the J end lost 0 bases, and 6 bases lay between the germline ends. Germline V gene data show CDR1 as SGHVS and CDR2 as FQNEAQ. The CDR3 covers 13 residues. CDR3 nucleotide sequence: TGTGCCAGCAGGGTTAACTCTGGAAACACCATATATTTT. Translating it yields CASRVNSGNTIYF.

The rearrangement joins TRBV15 to TRBJ2-7, with 8 bases matching TRBD2. The V gene's germline CDR1 is LNHNV and CDR2 YYDKDF (reference sequence). The trim removed 5 bases at V and 4 bases at J, leaving 10 bases unmatched. The CDR3 has 15 residues. This CDR3 reads CATSPGGTRSYEQYF. The CDR3 DNA reads as TGTGCCACCAGCCCTGGGGGGACTAGATCGTACGAGCAGTACTTC. Variable domain in full (rest from reference TRBV15 and TRBJ2-7): DAMVIQNPRYQVTQFGKPVTLSCSQTLNHNVMYWYQQKSSQAPKLLFHYYDKDFNNEADTPDNFQSRRPNTSFCFLDIRSPGLGDTAMYLCATSPGGTRSYEQYFGPGTRLTVT.

The chain uses TRBV7-9 and TRBJ2-2; TRBD2 is a possible D gene (7 bases). The CDR3 spans 17 residues. The germline V gene encodes CDR1 SEHNR and CDR2 FQNEAQ (reference sequence). The ends were cut back, 2 bases at V and 4 bases at J, with 17 bases in the middle. CDR3 loop: CASSLSRGGEGTGELFF. CDR3 sequence (DNA): TGTGCCAGCAGCTTATCGAGGGGGGGAGAGGGCACCGGGGAGCTGTTTTTT.

The rearrangement uses TRBV2 and TRBJ2-3; either TRBD1 or TRBD2 may fit D (5 bases each). Germline CDR1 SNHLY, CDR2 FYNNEI. CDR3 length: 13 amino acids. Trimming stripped 8 bases from V and 2 bases from J, with 11 bases between. As DNA, the CDR3 is TGTGCCAGCCGGGGCCAAAACACAGATACGCAGTATTTT. As protein: CASRGQNTDTQYF.

To note about this clone: Germline and junction disagree at one end, which may indicate a read error. This specimen includes other DNA sequences encoding the same CDR3. The J gene is TRBJ1-2, the V gene TRBV19; D is possibly TRBD1 (6 bases). Germline V gene sequence: CDR1 LNHDA, CDR2 SQIVND (reference sequence). The CDR3 sequence is 13 residues long. The CDR3 reads CASSAQGNYGYTF. The CDR3 region has the DNA TGTGCTAGTAGTGCACAGGGTAACTATGGCTACACCTTC.

CDR3 in amino acids: CASSWTGTDTQYF. Here the CDR3 DNA reads TGTGCCAGCAGCTGGACAGGTACAGATACGCAGTATTTT. V usage is TRBV11-3 and J usage is TRBJ2-3; 7 bases map to TRBD1. This CDR3 has 13 residues. The germline gives CDR1 SGHNT, CDR2 YENEEA. V lost 4 bases, J lost 3 bases, and 1 base stayed unmatched. Looking up the rest from reference TRBV11-3 and TRBJ2-3 gives the full variable domain: EAGVVQSPRYKIIEKKQPVAFWCNPISGHNTLYWYLQNLGQGPELLIRYENEEAVDDSQLPKDRFSAERLKGVDSTLKIQPAELGDSAVYLCASSWTGTDTQYFGPGTRLTVL.

The chain carries TRBV6-1 and TRBJ1-4; D is unclear. There are 14 residues in the CDR3. Germline V CDR1 and CDR2: MNHNS, SASEGT. Trimming took off 8 bases at V and 1 base at J, with 11 bases between the two ends. CDR3 loop: CASSQTRTNEKLFF. The CDR3 DNA is TGTGCCAGCTCACAGACCAGAACTAATGAAAAACTGTTTTTT.

The rearrangement uses TRBV16 and TRBJ2-6, with D unresolved. Germline V CDR1 and CDR2: KGHSY, FQNENV. There are 15 residues in the CDR3. The ends were cut back, 4 bases at V and 1 base at J, with 8 bases in the middle. The CDR3 here is CASSPTLSGANVLTF. Here the CDR3 DNA reads TGTGCCAGCAGCCCGACTTTGTCTGGGGCCAACGTCCTGACTTTC.

The rearrangement links TRBV5-1 to TRBJ2-5; TRBD2 might be the D (6 bases). There are 16 residues in the CDR3. The germline V gene encodes CDR1 SGHRS and CDR2 YFSETQ. The V end was cut by 0 bases, the J end by 5 bases, with 17 bases between. As DNA, the CDR3 is TGCGCCAGCAGCTTGGCCCTAGAAGCCGGGAGTGAGACCCAGTACTTC. Protein sequence: CASSLALEAGSETQYF.